Presented here are 27 T cell receptor beta chains from one specimen sequenced in a study of Ad26.COV2.S vaccination and SARS-CoV-2 variants. The protocol was immunoSEQ multiplex PCR, while the TCRdb copy is restricted to in-frame clones and leaves out a portion. The sample has 410,000 or so clones, 75% to 95% seen once. Treatment here: some 20 received Ad26.COV2.S at low or high dose, single or two shots; about 5 received placebo; per-sample allocation not given. Sampling happened 63 days after the first vaccine or placebo injection. The sequencing here drew on peripheral blood, taken in a trial of Ad26.COV2.S vaccine versus placebo. Receptors originate from a person between 18 and 60 years old who received the Ad26.COV2.S COVID-19 vaccine or a placebo.

The chain has TRBV25-1 and TRBJ2-7, with D possibly TRBD2 on 6 matching bases. The CDR3 is 12 residues long. The V gene lost 4 bases and the J gene lost 6 bases, with 10 bases spanning the gap. The germline gives CDR1 MGHDK, CDR2 SYGVNS. This chain's CDR3 is CASSVVGGEQYF. For the CDR3, the DNA is TGTGCCAGCAGTGTCGTGGGAGGCGAGCAGTACTTC.

This clone was found once. Other nucleotide sequences from this sample produce the same CDR3. The chain recombines TRBV7-2 with TRBJ2-3, with unresolved D. Germline V CDR1 and CDR2: SGHTA, FQGNSA. Trimming cost V 1 base and J 1 base, with 3 bases left between them. The CDR3 loop spans 13 amino acids. CDR3 nucleotide sequence: TGTGCCAGCAGCTTAGGGGGCACAGATACGCAGTATTTT. Protein sequence: CASSLGGTDTQYF.

This clone has a single count. The rearrangement joins TRBV7-2 to TRBJ2-2; 8 nucleotides match TRBD1. This CDR3 contains 19 residues. V lost 6 bases to trimming and J lost 0 bases; unmatched junction nucleotides: 15. Per germline, CDR1 SGHTA and CDR2 FQGNSA. The CDR3 reads CASSQRTGLSPANTGELFF. CDR3 nucleotide sequence: TGTGCCAGCAGTCAGAGGACAGGGTTATCCCCCGCGAACACCGGGGAGCTGTTTTTT.

The chain joins TRBV27 to TRBJ2-3; D possibly corresponds to TRBD2 (5 bases). This CDR3 contains 12 residues. Germline CDR1 MNHEY, CDR2 SMNVEV (reference sequence). V shed 5 bases and J shed 4 bases, with 7 bases lying between them. The DNA of the CDR3 is TGTGCCAGCAGTCCGGGGTCAGATACGCAGTATTTT. Translation gives CASSPGSDTQYF.

The CDR3 region has the DNA TGTGCCAGCAGCCCATTAGCGGGATCCTACGAGCAGTACTTC. Its translation is CASSPLAGSYEQYF. V is TRBV9 and J is TRBJ2-7, with 8 nucleotides matching TRBD2. CDR3 length: 14 residues. CDR1 is SGDLS, CDR2 YYNGEE, per germline. J lost 1 base, V lost 4 bases, and 4 bases had no gene match.

V and J are TRBV12-5 and TRBJ2-1; no firm D call. The CDR3 has 13 amino acids. Trimming pared 3 bases from V and 6 bases from J, leaving 9 bases between. Germline loops: CDR1 LGHNT, CDR2 FRNRAP. The CDR3 nucleotides are TGTGCTAGTGGTTTTAGGACGTCCAATGAGCAGTTCTTC. Encoded protein: CASGFRTSNEQFF.

V gene TRBV7-2 combines with J gene TRBJ2-3; 10 bases agree with TRBD1. The CDR3 has 17 residues. Germline CDR1 and CDR2: SGHTA and FQGNSA. Unmatched junction bases numbered 8, after V lost 3 bases and J lost 2 bases. The CDR3 spells CASSFRKTGGHTDTQYF. Written as DNA, the CDR3 is TGTGCCAGCAGCTTTAGGAAGACAGGGGGCCACACAGATACGCAGTATTTT.

The chain uses TRBV6-5 and TRBJ2-2; TRBD1 might be the D (6 bases). The V end lost 5 bases, the J end lost 5 bases, and 9 bases lay between the germline ends. Germline V gene lookup returns CDR1 MNHEY and CDR2 SVGAGI. The CDR3 length is 13 residues. The CDR3: CASSRTETGELFF. CDR3 DNA: TGTGCCAGCAGTCGGACAGAGACCGGGGAGCTGTTTTTT.

The chain combines TRBV5-1 with TRBJ2-3; possibly TRBD2 for D (6 bases). The CDR3 extends over 16 amino acids. Trimming left V 5 bases short and J 6 bases short, with 22 bases between. The germline gives CDR1 SGHRS, CDR2 YFSETQ. CDR3 protein: CASRSGLEPQPDTQYF. CDR3 DNA: TGCGCCAGCAGGTCGGGACTCGAGCCACAACCCGATACGCAGTATTTT.

This chain joins TRBV28 and TRBJ1-3; maybe TRBD1 (5 bases). The V end lost 6 bases, the J end lost 9 bases, and 27 bases lay between the germline ends. The CDR3 is 17 residues long. Looked up from germline, CDR1 is MDHEN and CDR2 is SYDVKM. CDR3 nucleotide sequence: TGTGCCAGCAGCATATTCCCGGGACGGGAGGGGATCAGCACCATATATTTT. Protein product: CASSIFPGREGISTIYF.

The gene calls are TRBV10-3 and TRBJ2-1; tentative D call: TRBD1 (6 bases). The germline gives CDR1 ENHRY, CDR2 SYGVKD. This CDR3 has 16 residues. V was pared by 0 bases and J by 2 bases, with 11 bases between. The CDR3 region is CAISESNRVPYNEQFF. In nucleotides, the CDR3 is TGTGCCATCAGTGAGTCAAACAGGGTACCCTACAATGAGCAGTTCTTC.

The chain recombines TRBV28 with TRBJ1-4; D may be TRBD1 (5 bases). CDR1 and CDR2 (germline): MDHEN, SYDVKM. The CDR3 has 12 residues. The V and J ends lost 8 bases and 8 bases respectively, with 12 bases between them. The CDR3 loop reads CASGGGREKLFF. DNA of the CDR3: TGTGCCAGCGGGGGGGGGAGAGAAAAACTGTTTTTT.

This clone was observed a handful of times. The chain couples TRBV19 to TRBJ2-2, with D hard to call. This CDR3 has 12 residues. Germline V lookup: CDR1 LNHDA, CDR2 SQIVND (reference sequence). With 3 bases removed from V and 4 bases from J, the gap between germline ends came to 3 bases. This CDR3 is CASSIPTGELFF. CDR3 in DNA: TGTGCCAGTAGTATCCCCACCGGGGAGCTGTTTTTT.

A single count supports this clone. This rearrangement joins TRBV12-5 to TRBJ2-2; D is uncertain. Trimming removed 2 bases at V and 2 bases at J, with 6 bases between. Germline CDR1 is LGHNT and CDR2 is FRNRAP. The CDR3 consists of 14 residues. The CDR3 loop reads CASGLTPNTGELFF. CDR3 DNA sequence: TGTGCTAGTGGTTTGACTCCTAACACCGGGGAGCTGTTTTTT.

This chain links TRBV29-1 with TRBJ1-5; TRBD1 might be the D (5 bases). The CDR3 extends over 17 amino acids. V lost 0 bases to trimming and J lost 4 bases, with 19 bases between them. Per germline, CDR1 SQVTM and CDR2 ANQGSEA. CDR3 protein: CSVEDKLGQVSNQPQHF. The DNA for the CDR3 is TGCAGCGTTGAAGATAAATTGGGGCAGGTGTCGAATCAGCCCCAGCATTTT.

CDR3 region: CASSIGTGGGEQYF. The CDR3 DNA follows: TGTGCCAGTAGTATAGGGACAGGGGGCGGCGAGCAGTACTTC. J is TRBJ2-7 and V is TRBV19, with 11 bases fitting TRBD1. This CDR3 spans 14 amino acids. Per the germline V gene, CDR1 is LNHDA and CDR2 is SQIVND (reference sequence). J was trimmed by 6 bases and V by 1 base; bases with no gene match: 2.

The chain is built from TRBV7-8 and TRBJ2-5; TRBD2 matches at 8 bases. V lost 2 bases to trimming and J lost 5 bases; unmatched junction nucleotides: 10. The CDR3 covers 16 residues. Per germline, CDR1 SGHVS and CDR2 FQNEAQ. CDR3 nucleotide sequence: TGTGCCAGCAGCTTACCGTCTAGCGGGTACATGGAGACCCAGTACTTC. Translation: CASSLPSSGYMETQYF.

The chain carries TRBV28 and TRBJ1-5; 9 nucleotides match TRBD1. V shed 5 bases and J 6 bases; nucleotides not matched to a gene: 8. The germline V gene encodes CDR1 MDHEN and CDR2 SYDVKM. This CDR3 contains 15 residues. The CDR3 DNA reads as TGTGCCAGCAGTCACGGGACAGGGAGTGGTCAGCCCCAGCATTTT. As protein: CASSHGTGSGQPQHF. The full variable domain, its missing parts supplied by reference TRBV28 and TRBJ1-5, is DVKVTQSSRYLVKRTGEKVFLECVQDMDHENMFWYRQDPGLGLRLIYFSYDVKMKEKGDIPEGYSVSREKKERFSLILESASTNQTSMYLCASSHGTGSGQPQHFGDGTRLSIL.

The chain recombines TRBV29-1 with TRBJ2-1; 11 bases match TRBD2. CDR3 length: 15 residues. The ends lost 4 bases at V and 0 bases at J; junction bases unmatched: 2. From germline, CDR1 is SQVTM and CDR2 ANQGSEA. The CDR3 region is CSVVGLADSYNEQFF. The CDR3 region has the DNA TGCAGCGTTGTGGGACTAGCGGACTCCTACAATGAGCAGTTCTTC.

The chain combines TRBV30 with TRBJ1-2, with D possibly TRBD1 on 5 matching bases. The V and J ends lost 3 bases and 0 bases respectively, with 11 bases between them. The CDR3 extends over 14 amino acids. Per germline, CDR1 GTSNPN and CDR2 SVGIG (reference sequence). The DNA of the CDR3 is TGTGCCTGGAGGCCTCCGGGGGCTAACTATGGCTACACCTTC. Its protein is CAWRPPGANYGYTF.

This clone was seen just once. The rearrangement uses TRBV4-3 and TRBJ1-1; D is uncertain. V was trimmed by 3 bases and J by 4 bases, leaving 18 bases between them. CDR1 and CDR2 (germline): LGHNA, YSLEER. This CDR3 is built from 16 residues. For the CDR3, the DNA is TGCGCCAGCAGCCAGTCGGTCGCGGGGTTAGGCACTGAAGCTTTCTTT. This encodes CASSQSVAGLGTEAFF.

This chain links TRBV6-5 with TRBJ2-1; TRBD2 agrees at 7 bases. The trim removed 6 bases at V and 3 bases at J, leaving 2 bases unmatched. This CDR3 has 13 amino acids. CDR1 and CDR2 from the germline V gene are MNHEY and SVGAGI. CDR3 amino acids: CASRTSFYNEQFF. In DNA form, the CDR3 reads TGTGCCAGCAGGACTAGCTTCTACAATGAGCAGTTCTTC.

The table lists this clone with a few counts. The V and J genes are TRBV7-2 and TRBJ1-1; 10 bases are shared with TRBD1. CDR3 size: 16 residues. Germline V lookup: CDR1 SGHTA, CDR2 FQGNSA. J lost 12 bases, V lost 1 base, and 14 bases had no gene match. For the CDR3, the DNA is TGTGCCAGCAGCTTAGATCAACCCCGGACAGGGGGAACCCCTTTCTTT. Amino acids: CASSLDQPRTGGTPFF.

The CDR3 here is CASSIDLSRGLQPQHF. The CDR3 DNA is TGTGCCAGTAGTATAGATCTATCCAGGGGGCTTCAGCCCCAGCATTTT. The V call is TRBV19, the J call TRBJ1-5, with 8 bases that match TRBD1. J gave up 6 bases and V 0 bases, and 7 bases lay outside the gene matches. Germline values: CDR1 LNHDA, CDR2 SQIVND (reference sequence). This CDR3 comprises 16 residues.

V is TRBV10-3 and J is TRBJ2-5, with 8 nucleotides matching TRBD2. The germline V gene encodes CDR1 ENHRY and CDR2 SYGVKD. The CDR3 sequence is 15 residues long. V dropped 6 bases and J dropped 2; count of bases not matched to a gene: 8. In nucleotides, the CDR3 is TGTGCCATCAGCGGGGGGGACGGTGAACAAGAGACCCAGTACTTC. Translating gives CAISGGDGEQETQYF.

This chain joins TRBV6-5 and TRBJ2-1; D is undetermined. V was pared by 5 bases and J by 1 base, with 6 bases between. Germline V gene data show CDR1 as MNHEY and CDR2 as SVGAGI. This CDR3 contains 13 residues. The CDR3 reads CASSPGSYNEQFF. CDR3 bases: TGTGCCAGCAGTCCCGGGTCCTACAATGAGCAGTTCTTC.

The chain couples TRBV11-3 to TRBJ2-3, with D possibly being TRBD1 (6 bases). Trimming took off 4 bases at V and 0 bases at J, with 14 bases between the two ends. This CDR3 spans 16 amino acids. Germline CDR1 is SGHNT and CDR2 is YENEEA. This CDR3 is CASSSGQITSTDTQYF. CDR3 in DNA: TGTGCCAGCAGCTCCGGACAGATTACTAGCACAGATACGCAGTATTTT.